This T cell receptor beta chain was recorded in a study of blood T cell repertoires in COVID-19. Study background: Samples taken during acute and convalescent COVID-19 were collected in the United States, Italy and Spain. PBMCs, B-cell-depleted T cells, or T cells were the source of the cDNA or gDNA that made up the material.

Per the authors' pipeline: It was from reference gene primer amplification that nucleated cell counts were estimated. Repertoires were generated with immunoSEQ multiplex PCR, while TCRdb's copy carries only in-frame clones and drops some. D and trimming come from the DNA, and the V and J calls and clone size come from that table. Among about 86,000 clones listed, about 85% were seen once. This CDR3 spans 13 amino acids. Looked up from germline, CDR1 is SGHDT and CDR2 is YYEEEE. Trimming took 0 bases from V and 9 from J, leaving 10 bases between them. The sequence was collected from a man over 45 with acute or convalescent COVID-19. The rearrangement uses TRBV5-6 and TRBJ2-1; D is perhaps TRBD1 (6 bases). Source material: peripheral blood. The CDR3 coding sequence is TGTGCCAGCAGCTTGGTGGGGGCCCCTGAGCAGTTCTTC. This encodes CASSLVGAPEQFF.